Listed below are T cell receptor beta chains from one sample, sequenced in a study of cytomegalovirus exposure and HLA in healthy donors. TCRdb keeps only in-frame clones here, not all; method: immunoSEQ multiplex PCR. The table records approximately 100,000 clones, around three quarters of them present only once. Sequenced sample: PBMCs. These receptors were taken from a man between 45 and 60 years old in good health and CMV-seropositive. The CDR3 runs from the conserved cysteine through the conserved F or W. The order of the fields is D gene, clone size, J gene, CDR3 length, V gene, CDR3 DNA, CDR3 protein. D genes are given only for firm matches. The size field is filled for only some rows; it gives once, few, many or a size class.

>TRBD2|.|TRBJ2-3|18|TRBV11-2
TGTGCCAGCAGCTTACCTAGCGGGAGCGCTGTGATCACAGATACGCAGTATTTT
CASSLPSGSAVITDTQYF
>.|.|TRBJ1-4|15|TRBV5-1
TGCGCCAGCAGCTTAGGGACTTCCCGAAATGAAAAACTGTTTTTT
CASSLGTSRNEKLFF
>TRBD1|.|TRBJ1-1|14|TRBV5-1
TGCGCCAGCAGCTTGATAGGGGGCTACACTGAAGCTTTCTTT
CASSLIGGYTEAFF
>TRBD1|.|TRBJ2-6|20|TRBV6-1
TGTGCCAGCAGTGGAATCCTACTGCAGGGGGTTCGCTCTGGGGCCAACGTCCTGACTTTC
CASSGILLQGVRSGANVLTF
>TRBD1|few|TRBJ1-3|14|TRBV10-3
TGTGCCACTACAGGGGTTCTCTCTGGAAACACCATATATTTT
CATTGVLSGNTIYF
>TRBD1|.|TRBJ2-5|15|TRBV5-1
TGCGCCAGCAGCTTGGGGGACAGGGTTGGGGAGACCCAGTACTTC
CASSLGDRVGETQYF
>TRBD1|few|TRBJ2-7|14|TRBV28
TGTGCCAGCAGTTTAGAGGGACAGGGGAGCGAGCAGTACTTC
CASSLEGQGSEQYF
>.|.|TRBJ2-3|13|TRBV25-1
TGTGCCAGCAGTGATCCTAGTTTTTATACGCAGTATTTT
CASSDPSFYTQYF
>TRBD1|.|TRBJ2-7|14|TRBV5-1
TGCGCCAGCAGCTCCTCAGGGGGCTCCTACGAGCAGTACTTC
CASSSSGGSYEQYF
>.|once|TRBJ2-7|13|TRBV6-6
TGTGCCAGCAGTATCCGGGAAACCTACGAGCAGTACTTC
CASSIRETYEQYF
>TRBD1|once|TRBJ1-2|14|TRBV5-1
TGCGCCAGCAGCGAGGGACAGGGTGACCATGGCTACACCTTC
CASSEGQGDHGYTF
>.|.|TRBJ1-1|14|TRBV5-1
TGCGCCAGCAGCTTACAGGGAATGAACACTGAAGCTTTCTTT
CASSLQGMNTEAFF
>TRBD2|.|TRBJ2-7|17|TRBV11-2
TGTGCCAGCAGCTCTGGGACTAGCGGGAGGGTCGCCTACGAGCAGTACTTC
CASSSGTSGRVAYEQYF
>.|.|TRBJ1-4|12|TRBV6-1
TGTGCCGTAGGGGCTTTGGGGGAAAAACTGTTTTTT
CAVGALGEKLFF